This is a list of T cell receptor beta chains from one sample in a study of cytomegalovirus exposure and HLA in healthy donors. Some clones are missing from TCRdb's copy, which holds only in-frame ones; the method was immunoSEQ multiplex PCR. Of some 130,000 clones detected, under 85% appear once; the ten largest clones hold less than 4%. Sequenced material: PBMCs. These receptors were obtained from a man aged 30-40 years in good health and CMV-seronegative. CDR3s include the opening cysteine and the closing phenylalanine or tryptophan. Each record gives: clone size, D gene, J gene, V gene, CDR3 DNA, CDR3 protein. The D gene is left open where the match is weak. For some rows the clone size is stated as once, few or many, or as a class when expanded; others skip it.

clone size: few; D gene: TRBD2; J gene: TRBJ2-5; V gene: TRBV5-6; CDR3 DNA: TGTGCCAGCAGCTTAGCACTAGCGGGAGGGCAAGAGACCCAGTACTTC; CDR3 protein: CASSLALAGGQETQYF
clone size: -; D gene: TRBD2; J gene: TRBJ2-3; V gene: TRBV2; CDR3 DNA: TGTGCCAGCAGACTAGCGGAGAGCACAGATACGCAGTATTTT; CDR3 protein: CASRLAESTDTQYF
clone size: -; D gene: TRBD1; J gene: TRBJ1-2; V gene: TRBV18; CDR3 DNA: TGTGCCAGCTCACGTCAAGGGACAGCGTCGGCCGTTCTGGGCTACACCTTC; CDR3 protein: CASSRQGTASAVLGYTF
clone size: -; D gene: -; J gene: TRBJ1-3; V gene: TRBV28; CDR3 DNA: TGTGCCAGCAGTCCGGGGTTTTGGGTTGGCTCTGGAAACACCATATATTTT; CDR3 protein: CASSPGFWVGSGNTIYF
clone size: -; D gene: -; J gene: TRBJ1-3; V gene: TRBV6-1; CDR3 DNA: TGTGCCAGCAGTGAAGCCGTCGGGGGAAACACCATATATTTT; CDR3 protein: CASSEAVGGNTIYF
clone size: -; D gene: TRBD2; J gene: TRBJ2-7; V gene: TRBV19; CDR3 DNA: TGTGCCAGTAGTAGGTCCAGCGGGGGGTCCTACGAGCAGTACTTC; CDR3 protein: CASSRSSGGSYEQYF
clone size: -; D gene: -; J gene: TRBJ2-7; V gene: TRBV4-3; CDR3 DNA: TGCGCCAGCAGCCAAGGGGAGACGCCCCGTGACGAGCAGTACTTC; CDR3 protein: CASSQGETPRDEQYF
clone size: -; D gene: TRBD2; J gene: TRBJ2-1; V gene: TRBV14; CDR3 DNA: TGTGCCAGCAGCCAAAACTGGGCGGGGGGGCAGTTCTTC; CDR3 protein: CASSQNWAGGQFF
clone size: few; D gene: -; J gene: TRBJ2-1; V gene: TRBV9; CDR3 DNA: TGTGCCAGCAGCGTAGGGCTAGTGGGGGCTCAGTTCTTC; CDR3 protein: CASSVGLVGAQFF
clone size: few; D gene: -; J gene: TRBJ1-1; V gene: TRBV6-5; CDR3 DNA: TGTGCCAGCAGGCCCCGGGCTAAGGGAGGCACTGAAGCTTTCTTT; CDR3 protein: CASRPRAKGGTEAFF
clone size: -; D gene: TRBD1; J gene: TRBJ1-6; V gene: TRBV9; CDR3 DNA: TGTGCCAGCAGCGTCACGGACAGGGATTCACCCCTCCACTTT; CDR3 protein: CASSVTDRDSPLHF
clone size: -; D gene: TRBD2; J gene: TRBJ2-1; V gene: TRBV30; CDR3 DNA: TGTGCCTGTAGTAGCGGGAGGTTGGATGAGCAGTTCTTC; CDR3 protein: CACSSGRLDEQFF
clone size: once; D gene: TRBD2; J gene: TRBJ2-5; V gene: TRBV4-1; CDR3 DNA: TGCGCCAGCAGCCAACCCCCGGGACTATATTCCGAGACCCAGTACTTC; CDR3 protein: CASSQPPGLYSETQYF
clone size: -; D gene: -; J gene: TRBJ1-1; V gene: TRBV7-2; CDR3 DNA: TGTGCCAGCACCCCCACGATGTATGGAGGCACTGAAGCTTTCTTT; CDR3 protein: CASTPTMYGGTEAFF
clone size: -; D gene: TRBD2; J gene: TRBJ2-7; V gene: TRBV4-1; CDR3 DNA: TGCGCCAGCAGCCCAGGACTAGCGGGGGGTTCCTACGAGCAGTACTTC; CDR3 protein: CASSPGLAGGSYEQYF
clone size: few; D gene: TRBD2; J gene: TRBJ2-1; V gene: TRBV5-1; CDR3 DNA: TGCGCCAGCAGCTTAATAGTTAGCGGGATGGGTAATGAGCAGTTCTTC; CDR3 protein: CASSLIVSGMGNEQFF
clone size: -; D gene: -; J gene: TRBJ2-1; V gene: TRBV5-1; CDR3 DNA: TGCGCCAGCAGTCAAACAGGGGAGCAGTTCTTC; CDR3 protein: CASSQTGEQFF
clone size: -; D gene: TRBD1; J gene: TRBJ1-6; V gene: TRBV9; CDR3 DNA: TGTGCCAGCAGCCGGACAGGGGTAAAGAGCTCCTATAATTCACCCCTCCACTTT; CDR3 protein: CASSRTGVKSSYNSPLHF
clone size: -; D gene: -; J gene: TRBJ2-5; V gene: TRBV29-1; CDR3 DNA: TGCAGCGTCCTTACCGACAGGCAGTCGGGAGAGACCCAGTACTTC; CDR3 protein: CSVLTDRQSGETQYF
clone size: -; D gene: TRBD1; J gene: TRBJ2-5; V gene: TRBV9; CDR3 DNA: TGTGCCAGCAGCGTAGCCCCGGCAGGGGGCGCGGGATGGGCGGAAGAGACCCAGTACTTC; CDR3 protein: CASSVAPAGGAGWAEETQYF
clone size: once; D gene: TRBD1; J gene: TRBJ1-5; V gene: TRBV7-2; CDR3 DNA: TGTGCCAGCAGCTACTCAGGGGGTTATCAGCCCCAGCATTTT; CDR3 protein: CASSYSGGYQPQHF
clone size: -; D gene: -; J gene: TRBJ1-1; V gene: TRBV7-9; CDR3 DNA: TGTGCCAGCAGCCCAGCAGGAAACACTGAAGCTTTCTTT; CDR3 protein: CASSPAGNTEAFF
clone size: -; D gene: TRBD1; J gene: TRBJ2-7; V gene: TRBV27; CDR3 DNA: TGTGCCAGCAGTCCTGACAGGGGGACCTCCTACGAGCAGTACTTC; CDR3 protein: CASSPDRGTSYEQYF
clone size: -; D gene: -; J gene: TRBJ2-5; V gene: TRBV27; CDR3 DNA: TGTGCCAGCAGGCGACAGGGAGGAGAGACCCAGTACTTC; CDR3 protein: CASRRQGGETQYF
clone size: few; D gene: TRBD2; J gene: TRBJ2-3; V gene: TRBV7-2; CDR3 DNA: TGTGCCAGCAGCCCTCAGGCCGGGGGGAAACACACAGATACGCAGTATTTT; CDR3 protein: CASSPQAGGKHTDTQYF
clone size: -; D gene: -; J gene: TRBJ1-5; V gene: TRBV6-5; CDR3 DNA: TGTGCCAGCAGTTACTCGTTCGGGCAGCCCCAGCATTTT; CDR3 protein: CASSYSFGQPQHF
clone size: -; D gene: TRBD2; J gene: TRBJ2-3; V gene: TRBV6-5; CDR3 DNA: TGTGCCAGCGGGCGGCTTACTAGCGGGTTAGATACGCAGTATTTT; CDR3 protein: CASGRLTSGLDTQYF
clone size: -; D gene: TRBD1; J gene: TRBJ2-6; V gene: TRBV6-1; CDR3 DNA: TGTGCCACCCAAGGACAGGGGGCTGGGGCCAACGTCCTGACTTTC; CDR3 protein: CATQGQGAGANVLTF
clone size: -; D gene: -; J gene: TRBJ2-7; V gene: TRBV6-1; CDR3 DNA: TGTGCCGCAGGGTTGAGGCAGCCTTACGAGCAGTACTTC; CDR3 protein: CAAGLRQPYEQYF
clone size: few; D gene: TRBD2; J gene: TRBJ2-5; V gene: TRBV9; CDR3 DNA: TGTGCCAGCAGCGAGAGCGGGGGGGAAGAGACCCAGTACTTC; CDR3 protein: CASSESGGEETQYF
clone size: -; D gene: -; J gene: TRBJ2-3; V gene: TRBV2; CDR3 DNA: TGTGCCAGCAGTGGGAAAAGCGGGTACACAGATACGCAGTATTTT; CDR3 protein: CASSGKSGYTDTQYF
clone size: once; D gene: TRBD2; J gene: TRBJ2-1; V gene: TRBV30; CDR3 DNA: TGTGCCTGGAGTACCCCTTTTCAGCTAGCGGGAGGGAATGAGCAGTTCTTC; CDR3 protein: CAWSTPFQLAGGNEQFF
clone size: -; D gene: -; J gene: TRBJ2-5; V gene: TRBV7-9; CDR3 DNA: TGTGCCAGCAGCTTTGTAGCCGCGACAGACCAAGAGACCCAGTACTTC; CDR3 protein: CASSFVAATDQETQYF
clone size: -; D gene: TRBD1; J gene: TRBJ2-1; V gene: TRBV13; CDR3 DNA: TGTGCCAGCCAGGGCCTCGGGACAGAACTGGAAAGGGGTCCCTTCTACAATGAGCAGTTCTTC; CDR3 protein: CASQGLGTELERGPFYNEQFF
clone size: -; D gene: -; J gene: TRBJ2-3; V gene: TRBV4-3; CDR3 DNA: TGCGCCAGCAGCCGGAGAGGAGCTTTTGGGACGCAGTATTTT; CDR3 protein: CASSRRGAFGTQYF
clone size: once; D gene: -; J gene: TRBJ2-7; V gene: TRBV5-1; CDR3 DNA: TGCGCCAGCAGCTTGTTCCCGGGGGACTACGAGCAGTACTTC; CDR3 protein: CASSLFPGDYEQYF
clone size: -; D gene: -; J gene: TRBJ1-2; V gene: TRBV4-3; CDR3 DNA: TGCGCCAGCAGCCAAGACCAAGGCGGATATGGCTACACCTTC; CDR3 protein: CASSQDQGGYGYTF
clone size: -; D gene: TRBD1; J gene: TRBJ2-7; V gene: TRBV6-6; CDR3 DNA: TGTGCCAGCAGTTCAGAGCAGGGGGTAGGCGAGCAGTACTTC; CDR3 protein: CASSSEQGVGEQYF
clone size: -; D gene: -; J gene: TRBJ1-3; V gene: TRBV18; CDR3 DNA: TGTGCCAGCTCACCAACCCTGGGGGGGAGCTCTGGAAACACCATATATTTT; CDR3 protein: CASSPTLGGSSGNTIYF
clone size: -; D gene: -; J gene: TRBJ1-1; V gene: TRBV2; CDR3 DNA: TGTGCCAGCAGGACCAGGGGAAACACTGAAGCTTTCTTT; CDR3 protein: CASRTRGNTEAFF
clone size: -; D gene: TRBD2; J gene: TRBJ2-1; V gene: TRBV15; CDR3 DNA: TGTGCCACCAGTCCGGGACTAGTCCCCAATGAGCAGTTCTTC; CDR3 protein: CATSPGLVPNEQFF
clone size: -; D gene: TRBD2; J gene: TRBJ2-2; V gene: TRBV5-6; CDR3 DNA: TGTGCCAGCACCCACCTGGGGAGGGGTGACGGGGAGCTGTTTTTT; CDR3 protein: CASTHLGRGDGELFF
clone size: -; D gene: -; J gene: TRBJ1-2; V gene: TRBV5-4; CDR3 DNA: TGTGCCAGCAGCTCACCGACAGATAACTATGGCTACACCTTC; CDR3 protein: CASSSPTDNYGYTF
clone size: -; D gene: TRBD1; J gene: TRBJ2-7; V gene: TRBV7-9; CDR3 DNA: TGTGCCAGCACTCCTGGACAGGGAAGCTCCTACGAGCAGTACTTC; CDR3 protein: CASTPGQGSSYEQYF
clone size: -; D gene: -; J gene: TRBJ1-5; V gene: TRBV27; CDR3 DNA: TGTGCCAGCAGTTTCGGGGTAGAAAATCAGCCCCAGCATTTT; CDR3 protein: CASSFGVENQPQHF
clone size: few; D gene: TRBD1; J gene: TRBJ1-2; V gene: TRBV28; CDR3 DNA: TGTGCCAGCAGTTTAATCCAGGGGGCAGGTGATGGCTACACCTTC; CDR3 protein: CASSLIQGAGDGYTF
clone size: -; D gene: TRBD1; J gene: TRBJ1-3; V gene: TRBV7-6; CDR3 DNA: TGTGCCAGCAGCCCCCGAGGGACAGGGGGCTCTGGAAACACCATATATTTT; CDR3 protein: CASSPRGTGGSGNTIYF
clone size: once; D gene: TRBD2; J gene: TRBJ2-2; V gene: TRBV6-4; CDR3 DNA: TGTGCCAGCAGACTAGCGGTTAACACCGGGGAGCTGTTTTTT; CDR3 protein: CASRLAVNTGELFF
clone size: -; D gene: TRBD1; J gene: TRBJ2-3; V gene: TRBV13; CDR3 DNA: TGTGCCAGCAGCTTTGGGCAGGGGGCCCATACGCAGTATTTT; CDR3 protein: CASSFGQGAHTQYF
clone size: -; D gene: TRBD2; J gene: TRBJ2-1; V gene: TRBV7-9; CDR3 DNA: TGTGCCAGCAGCCAGCTAGCGGGGGGGTTTAATGAGCAGTTCTTC; CDR3 protein: CASSQLAGGFNEQFF
clone size: few; D gene: -; J gene: TRBJ2-1; V gene: TRBV21-1; CDR3 DNA: TGTGCCAGCAGCAAAGGCGGGCGGACCTACAATGAGCAGTTCTTC; CDR3 protein: CASSKGGRTYNEQFF
clone size: -; D gene: -; J gene: TRBJ2-3; V gene: TRBV7-3; CDR3 DNA: TGTGCCAGCAGCTTAGTGGGGGGACTCACAGATACGCAGTATTTT; CDR3 protein: CASSLVGGLTDTQYF
clone size: -; D gene: TRBD2; J gene: TRBJ2-2; V gene: TRBV19; CDR3 DNA: TGTGCCAGTAGTATCCTCCCGGGGGGGCTTGGGACCGGGGAGCTGTTTTTT; CDR3 protein: CASSILPGGLGTGELFF
clone size: -; D gene: -; J gene: TRBJ2-3; V gene: TRBV14; CDR3 DNA: TGTGCCAGCAGCCTATTAGATTGGGGACTTAGGGGAATGAACACAGATACGCAGTATTTT; CDR3 protein: CASSLLDWGLRGMNTDTQYF
clone size: few; D gene: TRBD2; J gene: TRBJ2-5; V gene: TRBV6-1; CDR3 DNA: TGTGCCAGCCTACTAGCGGGGGGCTCCGGAGAGACCCAGTACTTC; CDR3 protein: CASLLAGGSGETQYF
clone size: -; D gene: -; J gene: TRBJ2-1; V gene: TRBV19; CDR3 DNA: TGTGCCAGTAGTATTAGCCAGATTGGAAATGAGCAGTTCTTC; CDR3 protein: CASSISQIGNEQFF
clone size: many; D gene: -; J gene: TRBJ2-7; V gene: TRBV7-6; CDR3 DNA: TGTGCCAGCAGCTCCCGGGGTACCTACGAGCAGTACTTC; CDR3 protein: CASSSRGTYEQYF
clone size: -; D gene: TRBD1; J gene: TRBJ2-1; V gene: TRBV4-1; CDR3 DNA: TGCGCCAGCAGGTTACAGGGACAGGGGGGTTTTGATGAGCAGTTCTTC; CDR3 protein: CASRLQGQGGFDEQFF
clone size: once; D gene: TRBD2; J gene: TRBJ2-6; V gene: TRBV4-1; CDR3 DNA: TGCGCCAGCAGCCCCGGACTAGCGGGGGGAATTGGGGCCAACGTCCTGACTTTC; CDR3 protein: CASSPGLAGGIGANVLTF
clone size: -; D gene: -; J gene: TRBJ2-7; V gene: TRBV21-1; CDR3 DNA: TGTGCCAGCAACAAGGACAGGGACGATGGCGAGCAGTACTTC; CDR3 protein: CASNKDRDDGEQYF